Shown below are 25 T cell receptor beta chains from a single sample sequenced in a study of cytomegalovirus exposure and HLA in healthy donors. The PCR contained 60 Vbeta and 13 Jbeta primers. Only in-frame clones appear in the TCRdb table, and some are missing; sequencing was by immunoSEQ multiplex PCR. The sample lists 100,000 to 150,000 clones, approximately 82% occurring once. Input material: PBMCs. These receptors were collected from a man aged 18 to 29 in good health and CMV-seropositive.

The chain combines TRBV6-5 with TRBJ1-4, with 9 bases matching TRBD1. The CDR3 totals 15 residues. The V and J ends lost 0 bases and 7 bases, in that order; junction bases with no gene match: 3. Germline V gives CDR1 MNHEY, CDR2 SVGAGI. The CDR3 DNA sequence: TGTGCCAGCAGTTACTCTGAGGACAGGGGTGAAAAACTGTTTTTT. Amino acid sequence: CASSYSEDRGEKLFF.

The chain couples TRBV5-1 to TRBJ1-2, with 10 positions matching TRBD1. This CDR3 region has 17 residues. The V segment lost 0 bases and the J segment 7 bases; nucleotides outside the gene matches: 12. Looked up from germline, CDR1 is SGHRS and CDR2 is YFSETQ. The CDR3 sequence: CASSLGQGASFLAGYTF. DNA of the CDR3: TGCGCCAGCAGCTTGGGACAGGGGGCAAGTTTTTTGGCTGGCTACACCTTC.

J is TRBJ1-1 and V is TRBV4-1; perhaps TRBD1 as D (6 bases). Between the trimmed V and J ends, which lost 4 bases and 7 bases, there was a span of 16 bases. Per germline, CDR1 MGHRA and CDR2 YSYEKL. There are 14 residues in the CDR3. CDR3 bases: TGCGCCAGCAGCCTGGGCCGAGGGGGGGATGAAGCTTTCTTT. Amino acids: CASSLGRGGDEAFF.

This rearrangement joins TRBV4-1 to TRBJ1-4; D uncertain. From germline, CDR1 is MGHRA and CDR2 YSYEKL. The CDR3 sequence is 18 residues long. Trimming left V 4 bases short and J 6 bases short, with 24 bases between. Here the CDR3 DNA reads TGCGCCAGCAGCCGCAGCCCAGAACGCCGGGAACTACATGAAAAACTGTTTTTT. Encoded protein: CASSRSPERRELHEKLFF.

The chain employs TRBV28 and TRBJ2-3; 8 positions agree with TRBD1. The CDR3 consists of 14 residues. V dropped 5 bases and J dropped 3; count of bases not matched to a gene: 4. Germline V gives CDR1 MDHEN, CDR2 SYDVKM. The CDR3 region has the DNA TGTGCCAGCAGTCTAGGACAGGGAACAGATACGCAGTATTTT. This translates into CASSLGQGTDTQYF.

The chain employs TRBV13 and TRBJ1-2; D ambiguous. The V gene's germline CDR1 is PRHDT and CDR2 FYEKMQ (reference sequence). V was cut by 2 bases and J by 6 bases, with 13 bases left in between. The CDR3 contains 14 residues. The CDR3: CASSLFEHEHGYTF. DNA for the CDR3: TGTGCCAGCAGCTTATTTGAACATGAACATGGCTACACCTTC.

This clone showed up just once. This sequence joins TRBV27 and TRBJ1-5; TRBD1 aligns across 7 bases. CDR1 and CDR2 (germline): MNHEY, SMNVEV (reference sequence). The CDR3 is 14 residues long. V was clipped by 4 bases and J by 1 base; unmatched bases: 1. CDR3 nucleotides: TGTGCCAGCAGTTCAGGGGGGAGCAATCAGCCCCAGCATTTT. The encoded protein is CASSSGGSNQPQHF.

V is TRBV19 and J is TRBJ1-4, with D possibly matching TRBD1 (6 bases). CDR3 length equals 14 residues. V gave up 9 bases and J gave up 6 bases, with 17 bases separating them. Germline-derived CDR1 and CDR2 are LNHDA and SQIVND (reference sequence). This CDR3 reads CASKQTGEDEKLFF. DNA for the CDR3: TGTGCCAGCAAGCAGACAGGAGAAGATGAAAAACTGTTTTTT.

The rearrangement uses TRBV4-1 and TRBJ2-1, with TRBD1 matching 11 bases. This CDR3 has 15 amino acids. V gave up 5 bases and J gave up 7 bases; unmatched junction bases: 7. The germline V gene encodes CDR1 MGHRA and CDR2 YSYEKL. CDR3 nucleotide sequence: TGCGCCAGCAGCTACGGACAGGGGGCGCCGAATGAGCAGTTCTTC. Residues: CASSYGQGAPNEQFF.

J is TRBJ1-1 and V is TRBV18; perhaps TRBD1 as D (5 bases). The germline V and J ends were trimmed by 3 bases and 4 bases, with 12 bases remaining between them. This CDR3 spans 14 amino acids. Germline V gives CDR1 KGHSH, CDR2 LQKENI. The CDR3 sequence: CASSPFGGGTEAFF. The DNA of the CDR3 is TGTGCCAGCTCACCGTTTGGGGGGGGCACTGAAGCTTTCTTT.

In DNA form, the CDR3 reads TGTGCCAGCAGCTTATGGACAGCTGGTGGGGAGCAGTTCTTC. Translating gives CASSLWTAGGEQFF. The chain is built from TRBV13 and TRBJ2-1; D is perhaps TRBD1 (6 bases). Germline V CDR1 and CDR2: PRHDT, FYEKMQ (reference sequence). CDR3 size: 14 residues. V was clipped by 2 bases and J by 10 bases, with 15 bases between them.

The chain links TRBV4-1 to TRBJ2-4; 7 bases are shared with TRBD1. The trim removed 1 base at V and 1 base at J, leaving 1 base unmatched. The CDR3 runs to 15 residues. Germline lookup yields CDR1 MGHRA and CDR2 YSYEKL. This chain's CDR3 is CASSQVQGAKNIQYF. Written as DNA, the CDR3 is TGCGCCAGCAGCCAAGTACAGGGGGCCAAAAACATTCAGTACTTC.

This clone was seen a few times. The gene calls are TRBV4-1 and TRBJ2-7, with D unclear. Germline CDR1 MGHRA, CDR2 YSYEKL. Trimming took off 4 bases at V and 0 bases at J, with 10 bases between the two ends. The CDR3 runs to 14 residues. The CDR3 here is CASSPEATSYEQYF. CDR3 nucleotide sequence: TGCGCCAGCAGCCCTGAGGCAACCTCCTACGAGCAGTACTTC.

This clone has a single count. The CDR3 spells CASSPGTYEQFF. CDR3 coding DNA: TGTGCCAGCAGCCCCGGGACTTATGAGCAGTTCTTC. The rearrangement uses TRBV13 and TRBJ2-1; D is possibly TRBD2 (6 bases). With 5 bases removed from V and 8 bases from J, the gap between germline ends came to 10 bases. Germline V gene lookup returns CDR1 PRHDT and CDR2 FYEKMQ (reference sequence). CDR3 size: 12 residues.

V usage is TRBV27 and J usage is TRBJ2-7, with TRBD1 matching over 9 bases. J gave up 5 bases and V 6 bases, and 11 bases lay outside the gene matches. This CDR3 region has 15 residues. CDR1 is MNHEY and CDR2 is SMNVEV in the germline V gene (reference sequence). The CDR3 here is CASSPQQGALHEQYF. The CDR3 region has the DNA TGTGCCAGCAGCCCGCAACAGGGGGCACTACACGAGCAGTACTTC.

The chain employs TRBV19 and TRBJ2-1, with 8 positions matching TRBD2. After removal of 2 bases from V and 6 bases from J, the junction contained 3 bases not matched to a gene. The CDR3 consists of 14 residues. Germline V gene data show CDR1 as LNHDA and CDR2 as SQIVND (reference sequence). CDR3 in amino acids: CASSIPGGINEQFF. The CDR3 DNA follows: TGTGCCAGTAGTATACCGGGGGGGATCAATGAGCAGTTCTTC.

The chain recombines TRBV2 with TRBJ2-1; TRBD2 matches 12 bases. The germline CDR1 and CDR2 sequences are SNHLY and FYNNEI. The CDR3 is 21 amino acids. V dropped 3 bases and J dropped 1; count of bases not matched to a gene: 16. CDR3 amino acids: CASSDPKWETSGGLSYNEQFF. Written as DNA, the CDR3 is TGTGCCAGCAGTGACCCCAAATGGGAGACTAGCGGGGGCCTTTCCTACAATGAGCAGTTCTTC.

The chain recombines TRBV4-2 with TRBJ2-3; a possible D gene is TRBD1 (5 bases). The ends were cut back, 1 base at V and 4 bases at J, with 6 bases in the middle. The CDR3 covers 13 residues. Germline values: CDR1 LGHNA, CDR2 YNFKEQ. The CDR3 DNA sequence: TGTGCCAGCAGCCAAGGGGGCCCAGATACGCAGTATTTT. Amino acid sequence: CASSQGGPDTQYF.

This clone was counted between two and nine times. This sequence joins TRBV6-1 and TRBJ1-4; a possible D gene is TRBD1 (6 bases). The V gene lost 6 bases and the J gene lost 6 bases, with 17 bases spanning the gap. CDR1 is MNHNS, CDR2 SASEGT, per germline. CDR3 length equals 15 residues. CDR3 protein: CASSSGGGVDEKLFF. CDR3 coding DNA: TGTGCCAGCAGCTCAGGAGGGGGGGTTGATGAAAAACTGTTTTTT.

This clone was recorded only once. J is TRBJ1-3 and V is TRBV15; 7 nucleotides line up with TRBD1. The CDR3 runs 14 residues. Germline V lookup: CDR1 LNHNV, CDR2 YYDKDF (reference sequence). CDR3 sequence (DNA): TGTGCGACGAAGGAGGGGGCATCTGGAAACACCATATATTTT. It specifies CATKEGASGNTIYF.

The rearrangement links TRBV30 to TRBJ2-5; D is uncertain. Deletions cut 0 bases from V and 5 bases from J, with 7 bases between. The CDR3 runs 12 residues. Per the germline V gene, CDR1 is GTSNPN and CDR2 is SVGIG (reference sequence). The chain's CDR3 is CAWSVIEETQYF. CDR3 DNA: TGTGCCTGGAGTGTAATAGAGGAGACCCAGTACTTC.

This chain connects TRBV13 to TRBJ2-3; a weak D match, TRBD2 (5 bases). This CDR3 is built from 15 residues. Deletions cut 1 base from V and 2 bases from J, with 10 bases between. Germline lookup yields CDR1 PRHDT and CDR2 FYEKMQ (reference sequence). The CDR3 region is CASSLEFGNTDTQYF. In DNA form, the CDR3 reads TGTGCCAGCAGCTTAGAGTTCGGGAACACAGATACGCAGTATTTT. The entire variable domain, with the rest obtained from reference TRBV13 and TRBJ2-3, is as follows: AAGVIQSPRHLIKEKRETATLKCYPIPRHDTVYWYQQGPGQDPQFLISFYEKMQSDKGSIPDRFSAQQFSDYHSELNMSSLELGDSALYFCASSLEFGNTDTQYFGPGTRLTVL.

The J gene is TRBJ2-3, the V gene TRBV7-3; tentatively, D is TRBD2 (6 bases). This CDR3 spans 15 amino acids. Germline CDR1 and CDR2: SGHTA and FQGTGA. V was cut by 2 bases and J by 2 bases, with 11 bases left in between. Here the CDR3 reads CASSLGGTPTDTQYF. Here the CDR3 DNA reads TGTGCCAGCAGCTTAGGGGGGACTCCCACAGATACGCAGTATTTT.

The CDR3 here is CASSLAGSTDTQYF. For the CDR3, the DNA is TGTGCCAGCAGCTTAGCGGGATCCACAGATACGCAGTATTTT. The rearrangement links TRBV11-2 to TRBJ2-3; D perhaps matches TRBD2 (5 bases). This CDR3 has 14 amino acids. Trimming took off 1 base at V and 2 bases at J, with 7 bases between the two ends. Germline V CDR1 and CDR2: SGHAT, FQNNGV.

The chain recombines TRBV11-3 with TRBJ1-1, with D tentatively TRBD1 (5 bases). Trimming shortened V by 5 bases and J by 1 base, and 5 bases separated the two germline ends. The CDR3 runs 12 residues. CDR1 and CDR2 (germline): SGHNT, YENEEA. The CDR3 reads CASSRGNTEAFF. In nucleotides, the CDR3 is TGTGCCAGCAGCAGGGGGAACACTGAAGCTTTCTTT.